A single sample is the source of the 12 T cell receptor beta chains below, sequenced in a study of Graves' ophthalmopathy and Graves' hyperthyroidism. Amplification from RNA transcripts yielded the TCR beta CDR3 regions. The workflow started with a first-round RT-PCR run with HTBI primers and then moved on to a second-round multiplex PCR. TCRdb processed the multiplex PCR reads anew with MiXCR; each CDR3 protein has one entry. The sample has 650,000 to 800,000 distinct CDR3 sequences; about 38% are singletons. The source material was peripheral blood. These receptors originate from an adult man with Graves' ophthalmopathy.

At least ten counts were recorded for this clonotype. V usage is TRBV3-1 and J usage is TRBJ2-7; D gene uncertain. Germline loops: CDR1 LGHDT, CDR2 YNNKEL (reference sequence). The CDR3 runs to 12 residues. V lost 3 bases and J 2 bases, leaving 5 bases between the germline ends. In nucleotides, the CDR3 is TGTGCCAGCAGCCAGAACACCTACGAGCAGTACTTC. It specifies CASSQNTYEQYF.

There are a few counts of this clonotype. The J gene is TRBJ2-2, the V gene TRBV2; possibly TRBD1 for D (6 bases). Germline V gives CDR1 SNHLY, CDR2 FYNNEI. CDR3 length equals 17 residues. Trimming cost V 6 bases and J 3 bases, with 20 bases left between them. The CDR3 reads CASSQESWGQYTGELFF. The CDR3 DNA reads as TGTGCCAGCAGCCAAGAAAGTTGGGGGCAGTACACCGGGGAGCTGTTTTTT.

The V and J genes are TRBV7-2 and TRBJ1-3; D perhaps matches TRBD1 (5 bases). Germline V gives CDR1 SGHTA, CDR2 FQGNSA. The CDR3 is 14 amino acids. Trimming removed 4 bases at V and 7 bases at J, with 14 bases between. The CDR3, as DNA: TGTGCCAGCAGCTCGGGACCGGAGGAGAACACCATATATTTT. Residues: CASSSGPEENTIYF.

This clonotype was counted a few times. The chain recombines TRBV20-1 with TRBJ2-7; D is uncertain. Germline loops: CDR1 DFQATT, CDR2 SNEGSKA (reference sequence). V was shortened by 3 bases and J by 1 base, with 10 bases between the two germline ends. The CDR3 runs 13 residues. DNA of the CDR3: TGCAGTGCTAGGGGTAGCTATTCCTACGAGCAGTACTTC. Translated, it gives CSARGSYSYEQYF.

This clonotype was seen ten or more times. The chain combines TRBV20-1 with TRBJ1-6, with a weak D call TRBD1 (6 bases). The V gene lost 2 bases and the J gene lost 4 bases, with 15 bases spanning the gap. The CDR3 covers 16 residues. Germline assignment: CDR1 DFQATT and CDR2 SNEGSKA (reference sequence). The CDR3 coding sequence is TGCAGTGCTAGAAAACAAGGCGGACAGTATAATTCACCCCTCCACTTT. It translates to CSARKQGGQYNSPLHF.

For this clonotype: Its ends do not fully match the called genes, so a read error is possible. The chain has TRBV25-1 and TRBJ2-2; tentatively, D is TRBD2 (5 bases). This CDR3 has 19 amino acids. CDR1 is MGHDK and CDR2 is SYGVNS in the germline V gene. CDR3 bases: TGTGCCAGCAGCGTTCCGGCGTTGAGGGATCACACGAACACCCGGGAGCTGTTTTTT. Translation: CASSVPALRDHTNTRELFF.

With regard to this clonotype: With a much larger clone just one base away, this may be a read error. This sequence joins TRBV9 and TRBJ1-3; D remains ambiguous. The CDR3 has 14 residues. The germline gives CDR1 SGDLS, CDR2 YYNGEE. CDR3 bases: TGTGCCCGCAGCCCCCAGGTCCCTGGAAACACCATATATTTT. It encodes CARSPQVPGNTIYF.

The genes are TRBV2 and TRBJ1-2, with TRBD1 matching 8 bases. The CDR3 sequence is 16 residues long. Per the germline V gene, CDR1 is SNHLY and CDR2 is FYNNEI. Losses at the gene ends were 5 bases for V and 2 bases for J; bases not matched to a gene: 10. The CDR3 here is CASSSDRAGLNYGYTF. CDR3 coding DNA: TGTGCCAGCAGTTCGGACAGGGCAGGCCTCAACTATGGCTACACCTTC.

The rearrangement uses TRBV20-1 and TRBJ1-5, with 8 positions matching TRBD1. With 3 bases clipped from V and 6 bases from J, the junction kept 10 bases outside the gene matches. CDR3 length: 15 amino acids. Per the germline V gene, CDR1 is DFQATT and CDR2 is SNEGSKA (reference sequence). The DNA of the CDR3 is TGCAGTGCTAGCCAAGATCAGGGGGCGGGTCAGCCCCAGCATTTT. Protein: CSASQDQGAGQPQHF.

Regarding this clonotype: Since a much larger clone is just one base distant, this may be a read error. This sequence joins TRBV11-2 and TRBJ1-4, with TRBD1 matching 9 bases. The CDR3 is made up of 15 amino acids. Per germline, CDR1 SGHAT and CDR2 FQNNGV. The CDR3 DNA follows: TGTACCAGCAGTTATACCGGGACAGGGAATGAAAAACTGTTTTTT. Its translation: CTSSYTGTGNEKLFF. Using reference TRBV11-2 and TRBJ1-4 for the parts outside the CDR3, the full variable domain is EAGVAQSPRYKIIEKRQSVAFWCNPISGHATLYWYQQILGQGPKLLIQFQNNGVVDDSQLPKDRFSAERLKGVDSTLKIQPAKLEDSAVYLCTSSYTGTGNEKLFFGSGTQLSVL.

This clonotype came up many times. This sequence joins TRBV9 and TRBJ1-5; a weak D match, TRBD1 (5 bases). This CDR3 is built from 13 residues. Germline V CDR1 and CDR2: SGDLS, YYNGEE. The V gene lost 8 bases and the J gene lost 2 bases, with 11 bases spanning the gap. The CDR3 spells CASRRGGNQPQHF. Written as DNA, the CDR3 is TGTGCCAGTCGACGGGGCGGCAATCAGCCCCAGCATTTT.

This clonotype came up a few times. CDR3: CASSFGYGAPQSPLHF. The CDR3 DNA sequence: TGTGCCAGCAGTTTTGGGTACGGGGCTCCTCAGTCACCCCTCCACTTT. The chain recombines TRBV6-6 with TRBJ1-6; D perhaps matches TRBD1 (5 bases). Trimming cost V 4 bases and J 10 bases, with 20 bases left between them. This CDR3 has 16 amino acids. The germline V gene has CDR1 MNHNY and CDR2 SVGAGI (reference sequence).